Each of the 21 T cell receptor beta chains below was sequenced from the same sample in a study of blood T cell repertoires in COVID-19. The table came from immunoSEQ multiplex PCR; TCRdb's copy has only in-frame clones and leaves some out. The sample has 160,000 or so clones, roughly 82% seen once. The sequenced sample was peripheral blood. These receptors were obtained from a woman aged 45-59 years with acute or convalescent COVID-19.

This chain connects TRBV12-3 or TRBV12-4 to TRBJ1-5, with D uncertain. V was trimmed by 5 bases and J by 6 bases, leaving 8 bases between them. CDR3 length: 12 amino acids. This chain's CDR3 is CASSLLFQPQHF. As DNA, the CDR3 is TGTGCCAGCAGTCTCTTATTTCAGCCCCAGCATTTT.

This rearrangement joins TRBV6-5 to TRBJ1-6; 8 bases agree with TRBD1. CDR3 length: 14 amino acids. Germline V gene sequence: CDR1 MNHEY, CDR2 SVGAGI. After removal of 6 bases from V and 8 bases from J, the junction contained 6 bases not matched to a gene. The CDR3 here is CASRATGAHSPLHF. The CDR3 region has the DNA TGTGCCAGCAGAGCGACAGGGGCGCATTCACCCCTCCACTTT.

The V and J genes are TRBV4-2 and TRBJ2-3; TRBD2 is a possible D gene (6 bases). The ends were cut back, 6 bases at V and 4 bases at J, with 14 bases in the middle. CDR1 and CDR2 (germline): LGHNA, YNFKEQ. The CDR3 is 14 amino acids. The CDR3 DNA is TGTGCCAGCAGTTGGGCGGGGACTGCAGATACGCAGTATTTT. As protein: CASSWAGTADTQYF.

The genes are TRBV28 and TRBJ2-7; possible D gene TRBD2, 5 bases. This CDR3 spans 13 amino acids. Trimming removed 5 bases at V and 11 bases at J, with 19 bases between. The germline V gene has CDR1 MDHEN and CDR2 SYDVKM. CDR3 in DNA: TGTGCCAGCAGTAGCCGGATCTTGGAGGAGGAGTACTTC. This encodes CASSSRILEEEYF.

The CDR3 reads CASSFPSGRANEQFF. As DNA, the CDR3 is TGCGCCAGCAGCTTTCCTAGCGGGAGGGCCAATGAGCAGTTCTTC. The rearrangement links TRBV5-1 to TRBJ2-1; 12 nucleotides align to TRBD2. V lost 2 bases to trimming and J lost 6 bases; unmatched junction nucleotides: 3. CDR1 SGHRS and CDR2 YFSETQ come from the germline V gene. The CDR3 is 15 residues long.

The chain couples TRBV5-8 to TRBJ2-5; 7 bases are a match to TRBD1. Germline V gives CDR1 SGHTS, CDR2 YDEGEE. This CDR3 comprises 14 residues. V was clipped by 6 bases and J by 5 bases; unmatched bases: 10. CDR3 sequence (DNA): TGTGCCAGCACCCGAACAGGGGCGAGTGAGACCCAGTACTTC. Amino acid sequence: CASTRTGASETQYF.

The chain recombines TRBV5-5 with TRBJ2-7, with 7 bases identical to TRBD2. Trimming at V came to 6 bases and at J to 7 bases, leaving 10 bases not matched to a gene. Germline V gene data show CDR1 as SGHKS and CDR2 as YYEKEE (reference sequence). CDR3 length: 13 residues. For the CDR3, the DNA is TGTGCCAGCAACCGCGGGGGTCCTTCTGAGCAGTACTTC. Translated: CASNRGGPSEQYF.

This clone was counted only a few times. The chain recombines TRBV10-3 with TRBJ1-5; 8 bases align to TRBD1. The V and J ends lost 0 bases and 7 bases, in that order; junction bases with no gene match: 8. This CDR3 has 16 amino acids. Germline V gene sequence: CDR1 ENHRY, CDR2 SYGVKD. CDR3 in amino acids: CAISESGSGGGQPQHF. The CDR3 DNA reads TGTGCCATCAGTGAGTCGGGATCAGGGGGCGGCCAGCCCCAGCATTTT.

The chain has TRBV7-9 and TRBJ2-3; 15 nucleotides align to TRBD2. V was pared by 4 bases and J by 4 bases, with 9 bases of the junction left unmatched. Germline CDR1 reads SEHNR; CDR2 reads FQNEAQ (reference sequence). The CDR3 extends over 18 amino acids. The CDR3 DNA is TGTGCCAGCAGCTGGCCGGGACTAGCGGGAGGAAGTTCAGATACGCAGTATTTT. It specifies CASSWPGLAGGSSDTQYF.

This clone was counted only a few times. This chain connects TRBV4-2 to TRBJ2-1, with 8 bases matching TRBD2. J gave up 2 bases and V 5 bases, and 5 bases lay outside the gene matches. CDR3 size: 15 residues. The germline V gene has CDR1 LGHNA and CDR2 YNFKEQ. This CDR3 reads CASSDLRGAYNEQFF. In DNA, the CDR3 is TGTGCCAGCAGCGACCTGCGGGGGGCCTACAATGAGCAGTTCTTC.

V and J are TRBV6-4 and TRBJ1-4; a possible D gene is TRBD1 (6 bases). There are 20 residues in the CDR3. CDR1 and CDR2 (germline): MRHNA, SNTAGT. V lost 0 bases and J 8 bases, leaving 28 bases between the germline ends. The DNA for the CDR3 is TGTGCCAGCAGTGACTCGAAAAGGGGGATCAGGGGAGTGGTACACGAAAAACTGTTTTTT. Amino acids: CASSDSKRGIRGVVHEKLFF.

The chain recombines TRBV7-2 with TRBJ2-1, with 14 bases that match TRBD2. This CDR3 spans 17 amino acids. The V segment lost 7 bases and the J segment 4 bases; nucleotides outside the gene matches: 9. The germline V gene has CDR1 SGHTA and CDR2 FQGNSA. CDR3 DNA sequence: TGTGCCAGCAACCCGGGGACTAGCGGGGGAGCATACAATGAGCAGTTCTTC. As protein: CASNPGTSGGAYNEQFF.

The chain couples TRBV24-1 to TRBJ1-5, with D possibly TRBD1 on 5 matching bases. V was shortened by 4 bases and J by 0 bases, with 9 bases between the two germline ends. The length of the CDR3 is 15 residues. The V gene's germline CDR1 is KGHDR and CDR2 SFDVKD. As DNA, the CDR3 is TGTGCCACCAGTGACAACAGGTATAGCAATCAGCCCCAGCATTTT. This gives the protein CATSDNRYSNQPQHF.

The genes are TRBV19 and TRBJ2-5; 10 bases align to TRBD2. With V trimmed by 1 base and J by 5 bases, 7 bases remained unmatched. Germline values: CDR1 LNHDA, CDR2 SQIVND (reference sequence). The CDR3 is made up of 16 amino acids. CDR3 nucleotides: TGTGCCAGTAGTATAGCTGAGCGGGGGGGCTTGGAGACCCAGTACTTC. This sequence encodes CASSIAERGGLETQYF.

This clone was observed once. V and J are TRBV28 and TRBJ2-7; 10 bases fit TRBD2. This CDR3 is 13 amino acids long. CDR1 and CDR2 from the germline V gene are MDHEN and SYDVKM. V was pared by 10 bases and J by 6 bases, with 9 bases of the junction left unmatched. CDR3 DNA: TGTGCCACGGCCCCTAGCGGGAGCTCCGAGCAGTACTTC. Its protein product is CATAPSGSSEQYF.

The genes are TRBV28 and TRBJ2-3; D not resolved. The CDR3 runs 12 residues. Germline V lookup: CDR1 MDHEN, CDR2 SYDVKM. Trimming shortened V by 3 bases and J by 2 bases, and 3 bases separated the two germline ends. The DNA for the CDR3 is TGTGCCAGCAGTTTGGCCACAGATACGCAGTATTTT. As protein: CASSLATDTQYF.

The chain couples TRBV4-2 to TRBJ1-6; no firm D call. The CDR3 is 14 residues long. Germline CDR1 is LGHNA and CDR2 is YNFKEQ. V shed 1 base and J shed 6 bases, with 7 bases lying between them. This CDR3 is CASSQALVNSPLHF. The CDR3 bases are TGTGCCAGCAGCCAAGCTCTAGTTAATTCACCCCTCCACTTT.

The genes are TRBV3-1 (or the pseudogene TRBV3-2) and TRBJ2-7; TRBD2 is a possible D gene (5 bases). The CDR3 has 12 residues. Trimming removed 4 bases from V and 6 bases from J, with 10 bases in between. Germline CDR1 and CDR2: LGHDT and YNNKEL (reference sequence). CDR3 sequence: CASSRGPREQYF. The CDR3 DNA follows: TGTGCCAGCAGCCGAGGGCCCCGCGAGCAGTACTTC.

This clone was detected a few times. The chain is built from TRBV5-1 and TRBJ1-4; possibly TRBD1 for D (6 bases). V lost 5 bases to trimming and J lost 3 bases, with 14 bases between them. The CDR3 extends over 15 amino acids. Germline CDR1 is SGHRS and CDR2 is YFSETQ. CDR3 sequence (DNA): TGCGCCAGCAGTTTCAGGGGCTTGGCTAATGAAAAACTGTTTTTT. It encodes CASSFRGLANEKLFF.

CDR3 in amino acids: CASSPQGGYATNEQFF. The DNA for the CDR3 is TGTGCCAGCAGTCCGCAGGGAGGCTACGCGACCAATGAGCAGTTCTTC. The chain joins TRBV6-6 to TRBJ2-1; D is perhaps TRBD2 (6 bases). Germline CDR1 is MNHNY and CDR2 is SVGAGI (reference sequence). The CDR3 loop spans 16 amino acids. Deletions cut 5 bases from V and 6 bases from J, with 20 bases between.

The genes are TRBV28 and TRBJ2-3; 12 bases map to TRBD2. Germline assignment: CDR1 MDHEN and CDR2 SYDVKM. V lost 1 base to trimming and J lost 4 bases; unmatched junction nucleotides: 3. The CDR3 has 16 amino acids. The CDR3, as DNA: TGTGCCAGCAGTTTATCCCTAGCGGGAGGGCCAGATACGCAGTATTTT. This encodes CASSLSLAGGPDTQYF.